Listed here is a single T cell receptor beta chain. This sample was included in a study of blood T cell repertoires in COVID-19. Authors' analysis steps: Estimated nucleated cell counts came from reference gene primer amplification. Assay used: immunoSEQ multiplex PCR; TCRdb lists only in-frame clones, some missing. Clone size and the V and J calls come from that table; the DNA yielded D and trimming. The sample lists 200,000 or so clones; 60% to 85% were seen once. V gave up 4 bases and J gave up 0 bases, with 11 bases separating them. This CDR3 contains 15 residues. The germline CDR1 and CDR2 sequences are ENHRY and SYGVKD.

The origin of this receptor is a woman in her 70s with acute or convalescent COVID-19. The specimen sequenced was peripheral blood. V is TRBV10-3 and J is TRBJ2-3; maybe TRBD1 (6 bases). The CDR3 sequence: CAISGSGDSTDTQYF. In DNA, the CDR3 is TGTGCCATCAGTGGTTCAGGGGATAGCACAGATACGCAGTATTTT.